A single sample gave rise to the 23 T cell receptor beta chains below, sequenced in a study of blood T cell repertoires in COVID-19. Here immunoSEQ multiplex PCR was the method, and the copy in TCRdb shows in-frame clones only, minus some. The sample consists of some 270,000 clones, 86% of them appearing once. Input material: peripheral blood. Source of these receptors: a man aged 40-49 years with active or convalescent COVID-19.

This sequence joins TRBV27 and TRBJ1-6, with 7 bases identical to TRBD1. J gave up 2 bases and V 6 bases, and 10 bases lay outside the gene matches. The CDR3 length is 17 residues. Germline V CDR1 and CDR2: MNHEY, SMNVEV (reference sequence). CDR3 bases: TGTGCCAGCAGCCGACAGGGACGCGGGGCCTATAATTCACCCCTCCACTTT. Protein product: CASSRQGRGAYNSPLHF.

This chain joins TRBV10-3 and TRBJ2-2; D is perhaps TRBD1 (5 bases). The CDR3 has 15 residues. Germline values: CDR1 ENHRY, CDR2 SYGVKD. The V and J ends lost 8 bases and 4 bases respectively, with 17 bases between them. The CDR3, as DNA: TGTGCCATCGGTCGGGCAGGGCGCGGCACCGGGGAGCTGTTTTTT. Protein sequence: CAIGRAGRGTGELFF.

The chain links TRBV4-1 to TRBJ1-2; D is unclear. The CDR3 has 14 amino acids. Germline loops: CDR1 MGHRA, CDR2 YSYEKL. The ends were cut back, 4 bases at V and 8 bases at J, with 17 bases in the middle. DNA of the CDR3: TGCGCCAGCAGCCGCTCGTCCGGGTTCAGCGGCTACACCTTC. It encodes CASSRSSGFSGYTF.

The CDR3 nucleotides are TGCGCCAGCAGTCCCGTCAGGGACAGGGAACGAGGTGAGACCCAGTACTTC. Translation gives CASSPVRDRERGETQYF. The chain combines TRBV23-1 with TRBJ2-5; 9 nucleotides agree with TRBD1. TRBV23-1 is an ORF, and what it does is uncertain. Trimming at V came to 4 bases and at J to 5 bases, leaving 14 bases not matched to a gene. CDR3 length: 17 amino acids.

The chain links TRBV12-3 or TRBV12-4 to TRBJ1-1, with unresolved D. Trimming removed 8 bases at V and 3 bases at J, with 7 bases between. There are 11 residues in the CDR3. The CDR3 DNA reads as TGTGCCAGCCGTCGTTACACTGAAGCTTTCTTT. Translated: CASRRYTEAFF.

The CDR3 sequence: CAIMETASGNTIYF. The DNA of the CDR3 is TGTGCCATCATGGAGACAGCCTCTGGAAACACCATATATTTT. This chain joins TRBV10-3 and TRBJ1-3; TRBD1 is a possible D gene (5 bases). The germline gives CDR1 ENHRY, CDR2 SYGVKD. Trimming pared 7 bases from V and 0 bases from J, leaving 10 bases between. The CDR3 spans 14 residues.

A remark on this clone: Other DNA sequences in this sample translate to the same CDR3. The CDR3 bases are TGTGCCAGCAGCTTAGGCAGGGGACAAGAGACCCAGTACTTC. This codes for CASSLGRGQETQYF. V and J are TRBV11-3 and TRBJ2-5, with D perhaps matching TRBD1 (6 bases). Germline V gene data show CDR1 as SGHNT and CDR2 as YENEEA. CDR3 length: 14 amino acids. Trimming cost V 1 base and J 2 bases, with 8 bases left between them.

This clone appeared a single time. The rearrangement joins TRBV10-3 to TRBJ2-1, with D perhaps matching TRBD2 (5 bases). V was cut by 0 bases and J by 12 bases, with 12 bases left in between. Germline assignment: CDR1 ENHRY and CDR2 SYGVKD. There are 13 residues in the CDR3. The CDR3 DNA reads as TGTGCCATCAGTGAGTCGGCCCTTCTAGCGCAGTTCTTC. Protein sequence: CAISESALLAQFF.

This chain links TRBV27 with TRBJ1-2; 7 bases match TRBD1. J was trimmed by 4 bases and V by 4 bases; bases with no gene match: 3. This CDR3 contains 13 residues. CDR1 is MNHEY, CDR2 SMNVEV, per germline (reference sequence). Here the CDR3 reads CASSSGTAYGYTF. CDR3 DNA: TGTGCCAGCAGTTCCGGGACAGCCTATGGCTACACCTTC.

CDR3 bases: TGTGCCAGCAGCTTAGGAGGCGATGATGAGCAGTTCTTC. It codes for CASSLGGDDEQFF. The chain has TRBV11-1 and TRBJ2-1, with D uncertain. Germline CDR1 reads SGHAT; CDR2 reads FQDESV (reference sequence). V gave up 1 base and J gave up 8 bases, with 9 bases separating them. The CDR3 is 13 amino acids.

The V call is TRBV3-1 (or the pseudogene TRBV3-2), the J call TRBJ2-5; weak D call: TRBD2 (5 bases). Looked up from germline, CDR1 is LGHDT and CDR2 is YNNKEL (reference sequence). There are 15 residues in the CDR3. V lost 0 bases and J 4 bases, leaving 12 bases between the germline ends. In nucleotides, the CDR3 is TGTGCCAGCAGCCAAGATTATCCTAGCTCAGAGACCCAGTACTTC. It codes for CASSQDYPSSETQYF.

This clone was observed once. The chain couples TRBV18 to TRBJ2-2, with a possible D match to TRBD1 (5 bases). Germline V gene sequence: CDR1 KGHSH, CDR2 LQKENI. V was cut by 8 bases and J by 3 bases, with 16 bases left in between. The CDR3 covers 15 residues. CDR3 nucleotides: TGTGCCAGCACGAAAATGTCAGGGTACACCGGGGAGCTGTTTTTT. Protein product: CASTKMSGYTGELFF.

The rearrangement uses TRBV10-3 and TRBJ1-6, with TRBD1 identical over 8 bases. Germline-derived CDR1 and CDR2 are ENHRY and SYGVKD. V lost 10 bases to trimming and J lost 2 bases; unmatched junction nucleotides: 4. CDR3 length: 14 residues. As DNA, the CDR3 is TGTGCCACCCAGGGGGCCGCCTATAATTCACCCCTCCACTTT. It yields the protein CATQGAAYNSPLHF.

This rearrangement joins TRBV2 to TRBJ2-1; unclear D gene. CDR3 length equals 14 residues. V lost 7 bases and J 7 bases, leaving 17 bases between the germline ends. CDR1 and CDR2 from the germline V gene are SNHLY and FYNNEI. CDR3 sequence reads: CASMVLSPENEQFF. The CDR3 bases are TGTGCCAGCATGGTTTTGAGCCCCGAGAATGAGCAGTTCTTC.

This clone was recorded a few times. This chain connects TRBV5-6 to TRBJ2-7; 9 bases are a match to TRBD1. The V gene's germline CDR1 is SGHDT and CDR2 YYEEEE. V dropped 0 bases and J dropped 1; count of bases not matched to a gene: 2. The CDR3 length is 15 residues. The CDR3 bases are TGTGCCAGCAGCTTGGACGGACAGGGGTCCTACGAGCAGTACTTC. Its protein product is CASSLDGQGSYEQYF.

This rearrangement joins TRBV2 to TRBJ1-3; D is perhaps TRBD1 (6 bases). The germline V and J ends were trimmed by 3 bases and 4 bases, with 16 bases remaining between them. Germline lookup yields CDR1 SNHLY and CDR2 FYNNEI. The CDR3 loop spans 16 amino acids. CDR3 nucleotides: TGTGCCAGCAGTGATACCGGGACAATGAGCGGAAACACCATATATTTT. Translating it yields CASSDTGTMSGNTIYF.

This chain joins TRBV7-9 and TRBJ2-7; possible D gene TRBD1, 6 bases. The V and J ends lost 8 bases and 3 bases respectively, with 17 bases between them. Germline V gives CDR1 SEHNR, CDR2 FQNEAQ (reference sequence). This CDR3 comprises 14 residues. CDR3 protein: CASGDTGLNYEQYF. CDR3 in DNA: TGTGCCAGCGGGGACACTGGGCTAAACTACGAGCAGTACTTC.

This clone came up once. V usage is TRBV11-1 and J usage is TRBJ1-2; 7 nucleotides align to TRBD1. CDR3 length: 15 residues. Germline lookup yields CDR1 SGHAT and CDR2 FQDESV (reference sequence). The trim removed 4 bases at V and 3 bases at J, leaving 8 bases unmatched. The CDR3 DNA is TGTGCCAGCAGCTCCCCGGACAGGCCATACTATGGCTACACCTTC. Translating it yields CASSSPDRPYYGYTF.

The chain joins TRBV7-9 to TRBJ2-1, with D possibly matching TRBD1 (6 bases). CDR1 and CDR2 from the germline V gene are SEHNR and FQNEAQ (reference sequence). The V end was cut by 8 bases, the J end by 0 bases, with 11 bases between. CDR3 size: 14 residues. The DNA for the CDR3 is TGTGCCAGCGCAGGGGCGAGCTCCTACAATGAGCAGTTCTTC. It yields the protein CASAGASSYNEQFF.

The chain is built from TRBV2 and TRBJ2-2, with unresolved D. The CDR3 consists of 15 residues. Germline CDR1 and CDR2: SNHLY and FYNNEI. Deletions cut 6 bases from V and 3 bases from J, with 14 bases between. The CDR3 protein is CASRGPQTDTGELFF. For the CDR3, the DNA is TGTGCCAGCAGGGGCCCCCAAACGGACACCGGGGAGCTGTTTTTT. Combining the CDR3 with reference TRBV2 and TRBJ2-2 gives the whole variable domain EPEVTQTPSHQVTQMGQEVILRCVPISNHLYFYWYRQILGQKVEFLVSFYNNEISEKSEIFDDQFSVERPDGSNFTLKIRSTKLEDSAMYFCASRGPQTDTGELFFGEGSRLTVL.

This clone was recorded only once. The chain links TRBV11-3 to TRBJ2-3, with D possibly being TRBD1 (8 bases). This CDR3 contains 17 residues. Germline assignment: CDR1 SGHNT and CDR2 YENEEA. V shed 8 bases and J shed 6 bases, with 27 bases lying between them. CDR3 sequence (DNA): TGTGCCAGCGGTTTTGGACAGGGCGCTGGGCGGGAGGATACGCAGTATTTT. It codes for CASGFGQGAGREDTQYF.

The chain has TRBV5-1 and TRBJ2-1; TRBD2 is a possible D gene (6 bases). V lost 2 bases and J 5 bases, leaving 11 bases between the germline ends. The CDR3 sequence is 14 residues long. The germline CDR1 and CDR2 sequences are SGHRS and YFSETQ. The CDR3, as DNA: TGCGCCAGCAGCTTTCTAGCGTCTAACAATGAGCAGTTCTTC. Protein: CASSFLASNNEQFF.

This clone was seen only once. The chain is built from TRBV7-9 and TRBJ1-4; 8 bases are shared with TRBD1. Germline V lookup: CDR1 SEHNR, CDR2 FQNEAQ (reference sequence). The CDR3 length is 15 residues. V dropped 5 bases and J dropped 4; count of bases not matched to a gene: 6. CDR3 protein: CASSPSTGVNEKLFF. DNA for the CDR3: TGTGCCAGCAGCCCGTCGACAGGGGTTAATGAAAAACTGTTTTTT.